This T cell receptor (beta chain) is from a study of T cell clonality in common variable immunodeficiency. General study points: Compared with controls, CVID subjects had fewer shared TCRbeta clones. Compared with healthy controls, CVID subjects showed increased TCRbeta clonality, mostly in about a third.

Produced via immunoSEQ multiplex PCR; TCRdb's table is partial and in-frame only. The specimen gives under 35,000 clones without singletons; the ten biggest hold approximately 3.9%. In this sample, this clone turned up many times. Its target is unknown. This sequence was found in a person aged 18 to 70 in good health. Sequencing was done on a sample of peripheral blood mononuclear cells.

CDR3 DNA, as far as it was read: TGTGCCAGCAGCTTAACTAGCACCAACCAAGAGACC. It specifies CASSLTSTNQET. The entire CDR3 is CASSLTSTNQETQYF. V and J are TRBV5-5 and TRBJ2-5; the D gene is possibly TRBD2 (6 bases). The CDR3 end falls 3 residues outside the read, so it is completed with the germline J gene. The CDR3 consists of 15 residues. CDR1 is SGHKS, CDR2 YYEKEE, per germline (reference sequence). V lost 2 bases, J lost 0 bases, and 11 bases lay in between.